This TCR beta chain was found in a study of T-cell memory formation after mild COVID-19. Overall study results and limits: Pre-infection memory carried some responding clones, suggesting that cross-reactive memory joined.

CDR1 is SGHTA, CDR2 FQGNSA, per germline. The CDR3 runs 12 residues. The V end was cut by 1 base, the J end by 7 bases, with 4 bases between. TCRdb recomputed calls from the 5' RACE reads with MiXCR, one row per CDR3 protein. The sample yields 470,000 or so distinct CDR3 sequences, more than 15% seen once. A remark on this clonotype: Its antigen is not identified. Being one base from a much bigger clone, this may be a read error.

The TCR sequence derives from a man in his late teens or twenties who had mild COVID-19 (a few samples of this study predate the infection). Cell type and time point are not known. The sequencing input was PBMCs or a T cell subset sorted from them (not recorded which). This sequence joins TRBV7-2 and TRBJ2-2, with D unclear. CDR3: CASSLVVGELFF. The CDR3, as DNA: TGTGCCAGCAGCTTAGTGGTCGGGGAGCTGTTTTTT. Combining the CDR3 with reference TRBV7-2 and TRBJ2-2 gives the whole variable domain GAGVSQSPSNKVTEKGKDVELRCDPISGHTALYWYRQSLGQGLEFLIYFQGNSAPDKSGLPSDRFSAERTGGSVSTLTIQRTQQEDSAVYLCASSLVVGELFFGEGSRLTVL.